A single TCR beta chain is shown here with its context. The data belong to a study of blood T cell repertoires in COVID-19. Data came from immunoSEQ multiplex PCR; TCRdb stores just in-frame clones and leaves some out. The table records about 150,000 clones, over 80% of them present only once. The receptor's source is a man aged 50-59 years with active COVID-19. The sample comprised peripheral blood.

The CDR3 loop is CATRLLAGTYEQYF. CDR3 nucleotides: TGTGCCACCAGGTTACTAGCGGGCACCTACGAGCAGTACTTC. The V call is TRBV27, the J call TRBJ2-7, with 9 nucleotides matching TRBD2. The CDR3 sequence is 14 residues long. The germline gives CDR1 MNHEY, CDR2 SMNVEV (reference sequence). V lost 10 bases to trimming and J lost 2 bases; unmatched junction nucleotides: 9.